The 12 T cell receptor beta chains presented below share a single source sample, sequenced in a study of blood T cell repertoires in COVID-19. The data were produced by immunoSEQ multiplex PCR, yet TCRdb's version contains in-frame clones alone and is incomplete. Found here are roughly 360,000 clones, more than 75% of them singletons; the top ten hold about 0.89%. Material: PBMCs or T cells enriched from blood (not recorded which). The receptors were gathered from a woman in her twenties or thirties with acute COVID-19.

The V gene is TRBV10-3, the J gene TRBJ1-4; TRBD1 might be the D (5 bases). This CDR3 has 12 residues. From germline, CDR1 is ENHRY and CDR2 SYGVKD. V lost 5 bases, J lost 6 bases, and 7 bases lay in between. CDR3 amino acids: CAISQGYEKLFF. The CDR3 nucleotides are TGTGCCATCAGTCAGGGTTATGAAAAACTGTTTTTT.

V gene TRBV14 combines with J gene TRBJ2-7, with D unclear. The CDR3 sequence is 12 residues long. V shed 5 bases and J shed 4 bases, with 9 bases lying between them. Germline CDR1 and CDR2: SGHDN and FVKESK. This chain's CDR3 is CASSYTSYEQYF. CDR3 sequence (DNA): TGTGCCAGCAGCTACACGTCTTACGAGCAGTACTTC.

This clone was detected a few times. This rearrangement joins TRBV9 to TRBJ1-4; maybe TRBD1 (6 bases). Trimming shortened V by 0 bases and J by 7 bases, and 16 bases separated the two germline ends. Germline CDR1 and CDR2: SGDLS and YYNGEE. The length of the CDR3 is 16 residues. The CDR3 nucleotides are TGTGCCAGCAGCGTAGGAAGCGGCAGGGGCGTTGAAAAACTGTTTTTT. Translation gives CASSVGSGRGVEKLFF. Drawing the rest from reference TRBV9 and TRBJ1-4, the complete variable domain is DSGVTQTPKHLITATGQRVTLRCSPRSGDLSVYWYQQSLDQGLQFLIQYYNGEERAKGNILERFSAQQFPDLHSELNLSSLELGDSALYFCASSVGSGRGVEKLFFGSGTQLSVL.

The chain links TRBV9 to TRBJ1-3; TRBD1 might be the D (5 bases). Germline V lookup: CDR1 SGDLS, CDR2 YYNGEE. V was clipped by 0 bases and J by 4 bases, with 14 bases between them. The CDR3 runs 16 residues. The CDR3 DNA follows: TGTGCCAGCAGCGTAGCCGGGGGGGGACCCGGAAACACCATATATTTT. Protein product: CASSVAGGGPGNTIYF.

This clone occurred many times. Germline is not matched at one junction end, which may reflect a read error. This chain uses TRBV19 with TRBJ1-1; a possible D gene is TRBD1 (6 bases). The CDR3 consists of 14 residues. Germline V gene lookup returns CDR1 LNHDA and CDR2 SQIVND (reference sequence). The CDR3 DNA is TGTGCCAGTAGTGTAGACAGGTTGAACACTGAAGCTTTCTTT. It encodes CASSVDRLNTEAFF.

J is TRBJ1-6 and V is TRBV28; D gene unclear. CDR1 and CDR2 from the germline V gene are MDHEN and SYDVKM. V was shortened by 5 bases and J by 0 bases, with 14 bases between the two germline ends. The CDR3 consists of 17 residues. Written as DNA, the CDR3 is TGTGCCAGCAGTCCCCCGGCGGGGAGCTCCTATAATTCACCCCTCCACTTT. Its protein is CASSPPAGSSYNSPLHF.

The chain combines TRBV4-1 with TRBJ2-1; 7 bases are a match to TRBD2. CDR1 is MGHRA, CDR2 YSYEKL, per germline. V gave up 1 base and J gave up 6 bases; unmatched junction bases: 6. The CDR3 runs to 15 residues. The CDR3 bases are TGCGCCAGCAGCCAAGTGGCGGGGGTATTCAATGAGCAGTTCTTC. The encoded protein is CASSQVAGVFNEQFF.

The chain combines TRBV3-1 (or the pseudogene TRBV3-2) with TRBJ1-5; D not resolved. This CDR3 contains 15 residues. Trimming stripped 1 base from V and 2 bases from J, with 9 bases between. Germline V gives CDR1 LGHDT, CDR2 YNNKEL (reference sequence). The CDR3 DNA sequence: TGTGCCAGCAGCCAAGGTTGGGCCGGCAATCAGCCCCAGCATTTT. The encoded protein is CASSQGWAGNQPQHF.

V is TRBV12-5 and J is TRBJ2-5; 8 bases align to TRBD1. The V segment lost 3 bases and the J segment 5 bases; nucleotides outside the gene matches: 11. Germline CDR1 is LGHNT and CDR2 is FRNRAP. The CDR3 covers 16 residues. As DNA, the CDR3 is TGTGCTAGTGGTTTAGGACAGGGTATGCGTTCGGAGACCCAGTACTTC. It yields the protein CASGLGQGMRSETQYF.

This chain joins TRBV4-1 and TRBJ1-5; D not resolved. Germline values: CDR1 MGHRA, CDR2 YSYEKL. This CDR3 region has 15 residues. Trimming shortened V by 1 base and J by 0 bases, and 7 bases separated the two germline ends. CDR3 sequence: CASSQAFSSNQPQHF. CDR3 bases: TGCGCCAGCAGCCAAGCTTTTAGTAGCAATCAGCCCCAGCATTTT.

V is TRBV21-1 and J is TRBJ1-5; TRBD1, the D gene given by the table, was not confirmed from the DNA. TRBV21-1 has pseudogene status. This CDR3 has 16 residues. The CDR3 here is CASSGTGRNSNQPQHF. The CDR3 region has the DNA TGTGCCAGCAGCGGGACAGGGAGAAATAGCAATCAGCCCCAGCATTTT.

This clone appeared once. This chain connects TRBV19 to TRBJ1-5; D call uncertain. Germline V gives CDR1 LNHDA, CDR2 SQIVND (reference sequence). This CDR3 is built from 13 residues. V lost 2 bases and J lost 3, with 5 bases in between. The CDR3 sequence is CASSIQINQPQHF. Written as DNA, the CDR3 is TGTGCCAGTAGTATACAGATCAATCAGCCCCAGCATTTT. The full variable domain, rest sourced from reference TRBV19 and TRBJ1-5, is DGGITQSPKYLFRKEGQNVTLSCEQNLNHDAMYWYRQDPGQGLRLIYYSQIVNDFQKGDIAEGYSVSREKKESFPLTVTSAQKNPTAFYLCASSIQINQPQHFGDGTRLSIL.